The rows below give T cell receptor beta chains drawn from one sample of a study of response to subunit inactivated influenza vaccine. One entry per CDR3 protein results from TCRdb running MiXCR on the RT-PCR reads. The sample lists about 540,000 distinct CDR3 sequences; approximately 22% were seen once. In addition, the sample was reused for a study of T cells expressing NK-cell markers.

This specimen consisted of CD4+ T cells sorted from PBMCs, obtained 11 to 12 days after vaccination. The receptors shown here come from a man between 45 and 60 years old who received an inactivated influenza vaccine. The CDR3 runs from the conserved cysteine through the conserved F or W. A D gene is named only where the DNA matches it firmly. Rows give clone size only sometimes, using once, few, many, or a class for an expanded clone.

v_call	d_call	clone_size	j_call	cdr3_nt	cdr3_aa
TRBV7-2	NA	NA	TRBJ2-1	TGTGCCAGCAGCTTAGTGCGTTACAATGAGCAGTTCTTC	CASSLVRYNEQFF
TRBV5-1	NA	few	TRBJ2-7	TGCGCCAGCAGCTTGGCGGTAGGGAACGAGCAGTACTTC	CASSLAVGNEQYF
TRBV18	NA	NA	TRBJ2-5	TGTGCCAGCTCACCAGGTGCAGTACTTGGTGAGACCCAGTACTTC	CASSPGAVLGETQYF
TRBV19	TRBD2	few	TRBJ2-1	TGTGCCAGTAGTATGCCGGGAGGGAACAATGAGCAGTTCTTC	CASSMPGGNNEQFF
TRBV7-9	TRBD2	NA	TRBJ2-3	TGTGCCAGCAGCTCGCCGGGACTAGCGGGAAGCACAGATACGCAGTATTTT	CASSSPGLAGSTDTQYF
TRBV28	NA	NA	TRBJ1-1	TGTGCCAGAAGTTTGGGGGGACCCTTGAACACTGAAGCTTTCTTT	CARSLGGPLNTEAFF
TRBV3-1	TRBD1	NA	TRBJ2-7	TGTGCCAGCAGCCACCTGACAGGGCCCAGGGAGCAGTACTTC	CASSHLTGPREQYF
TRBV5-1	NA	NA	TRBJ2-1	TGCGCCAGCAAGGAGGTAGCGAGCTCCTACAATGAGCAGTTCTTC	CASKEVASSYNEQFF
TRBV5-1	NA	NA	TRBJ2-2	TGCGCCAGCAGCATTAGCGGCACCGGGGAGCTGTTTTTT	CASSISGTGELFF
TRBV6-1	NA	NA	TRBJ2-2	TGTGCCAGCAGCTCGGGGTCTCCGAACACCGGGGAGCTGTTTTTT	CASSSGSPNTGELFF
TRBV2	NA	few	TRBJ2-1	TGTGCCAGCAGTGAAGACCATGAGCAGTTCTTC	CASSEDHEQFF
TRBV14	NA	NA	TRBJ1-6	TGTGCCAGCAGCCAAATGGGGAGTCTGGGCCTCCACTTT	CASSQMGSLGLHF
TRBV7-9	TRBD2	NA	TRBJ2-5	TGTGCCAGCAGCAGAGCGGGAGCTGAAGAGACCCAGTACTTC	CASSRAGAEETQYF
TRBV10-3	NA	few	TRBJ2-7	TGTGCCATCAGTTCCAACCCCACCGGAGCCTACGAGCAGTACTTC	CAISSNPTGAYEQYF
TRBV7-6	TRBD2	NA	TRBJ2-3	TGTGCCAGCAGCTACGGACTAGCGGGGGTTCGGGATACGCAGTATTTT	CASSYGLAGVRDTQYF
TRBV10-3	TRBD2	few	TRBJ2-2	TGTGCCATCAGCGACACTAGCGGGAGTTTCACCGGGGAGCTGTTTTTT	CAISDTSGSFTGELFF
TRBV15	TRBD1	NA	TRBJ2-2	TGTGCCACCAGCAGACGACAGGGATCCGGGGAGCTGTTTTTT	CATSRRQGSGELFF
TRBV6-2/TRBV6-3	TRBD1	NA	TRBJ1-2	TGTGCCAGCAGTTGGACAGGGAGAGATGGCTACACCTTC	CASSWTGRDGYTF
TRBV10-3	TRBD2	NA	TRBJ2-3	TGTGCCATCAGTATGACTAGCGGGGGTTCAGATACGCAGTATTTT	CAISMTSGGSDTQYF
TRBV5-1	TRBD2	NA	TRBJ2-7	TGCGCCAGCAGCTTGGGTTCAGCGGGAGGATACGAGCAGTACTTC	CASSLGSAGGYEQYF
TRBV30	NA	NA	TRBJ2-4	TGTGCCTGGAGTGTAGGTCCAGGGGCCAACATTCAGTACTTC	CAWSVGPGANIQYF
TRBV6-1	NA	NA	TRBJ2-6	TGTGCCAGCATGTGGAGCTCTGGGGCCAACGTCCTGACTTTC	CASMWSSGANVLTF
TRBV10-3	NA	NA	TRBJ1-1	TGTGCCATCAGTGATCCAAGCGCTGAAGCTTTCTTT	CAISDPSAEAFF
TRBV20-1	NA	NA	TRBJ2-6	TGCAGTGCTAGAGATACGCTCTCTGGGGCCAACGTCCTGACTTTC	CSARDTLSGANVLTF
TRBV7-2	TRBD1	few	TRBJ2-7	TGTGCCAGCAGCTTAGCGGGGACAGGGGTAATCTACGAGCAGTACTTC	CASSLAGTGVIYEQYF
TRBV2	TRBD2	NA	TRBJ2-1	TGTGCCAGCAGTGATCGACTAGCGGGGGGCTACAATGAGCAGTTCTTC	CASSDRLAGGYNEQFF
TRBV3-1	NA	few	TRBJ2-7	TGTGCCAGCAGCCAAACCCCATCCAACAGGGTCTACGAGCAGTACTTC	CASSQTPSNRVYEQYF
TRBV20-1	NA	few	TRBJ2-2	TGCAGTGCCCAGAGTCAGGGGAACACCGGGGAGCTGTTTTTT	CSAQSQGNTGELFF
TRBV6-1	NA	NA	TRBJ1-4	TGTGCCAGCGCCGCAGTTGGGTTGGAGGGTGAAAAACTGTTTTTT	CASAAVGLEGEKLFF
TRBV7-2	NA	NA	TRBJ2-5	TGTGCCAGCAGCTTATCTGCAGGGGAGACCCAGTACTTC	CASSLSAGETQYF
TRBV3-1	TRBD1	few	TRBJ1-1	TGTGCCAGCAGCTTCGGACAGGGGAGCACTGAAGCTTTCTTT	CASSFGQGSTEAFF
TRBV7-9	NA	few	TRBJ2-5	TGTGCCAGCAGCTTATATGCCGAAGAGACCCAGTACTTC	CASSLYAEETQYF
TRBV28	NA	NA	TRBJ2-5	TGTGCCAGCTCAGCGGACACGCAAGAGACCCAGTACTTC	CASSADTQETQYF
TRBV7-2	TRBD2	NA	TRBJ2-2	TGTGCCAGCAGCTTACGGGGGGGCCACACCGGGGAGCTGTTTTTT	CASSLRGGHTGELFF
TRBV12-3/TRBV12-4	NA	once	TRBJ2-7	TGTGCCAGCGCCGGGGGCGGGTACTCCTACGAGCAGTACTTC	CASAGGGYSYEQYF
TRBV10-2	NA	NA	TRBJ2-7	TGCGCCAGCAGTGGGCAGGGGAACGAGCAGTACTTC	CASSGQGNEQYF
TRBV20-1	NA	NA	TRBJ2-3	TGCAGTTCCCACCATTCGAAGACCACAGATACGCAGTATTTT	CSSHHSKTTDTQYF
TRBV28	NA	few	TRBJ2-5	TGTGCCAGCAGCATTCTGGCCCAAGAGACCCAGTACTTC	CASSILAQETQYF
TRBV7-2	NA	many	TRBJ2-1	TGTGCCAGCAGCTTAGAGGGGTGGGTATACAATGAGCAGTTCTTC	CASSLEGWVYNEQFF
TRBV7-8	NA	NA	TRBJ1-1	TGTGCCAGCAGCTTACCGGAGGAAAGGGGAGCTTTCTTT	CASSLPEERGAFF
TRBV12-3/TRBV12-4	NA	NA	TRBJ2-7	TGTGCCAGCAGTTTGTTTCCGGGGGCTAGCGAGCAGTACTTC	CASSLFPGASEQYF
TRBV7-9	TRBD2	NA	TRBJ2-7	TGTGCCAGCAGCTTAGCGCGGGGGATATTAGGCGAGCAGTACTTC	CASSLARGILGEQYF
TRBV5-1	TRBD1	NA	TRBJ2-7	TGCGCCAGCAGCTTGACAGGGGGCGGAATCTCCTACGAGCAGTACTTC	CASSLTGGGISYEQYF
TRBV4-2	TRBD2	NA	TRBJ2-5	TGTGCCAGCAGCCAAGATCCCCAGCGGGAGGCGCCCGAAGAGACCCAGTACTTC	CASSQDPQREAPEETQYF
TRBV9	NA	NA	TRBJ2-7	TGTGCCAGCAGCGTAGCTACCAGGTCCCCTGCCGAGCAGTACTTC	CASSVATRSPAEQYF
TRBV10-3	TRBD1	few	TRBJ2-7	TGTGCCATCACTATACAGGGGTCCTACGAGCAGTACTTC	CAITIQGSYEQYF
TRBV29-1	NA	few	TRBJ2-3	TGCAGCGTTGATCTTGGGTCAGATACGCAGTATTTT	CSVDLGSDTQYF
TRBV20-1	TRBD2	NA	TRBJ2-7	TGCAGTGCTAGGGCGGCCGGGACTAGCGGGAGATTGGCCTACGAGCAGTACTTC	CSARAAGTSGRLAYEQYF
TRBV5-1	NA	many	TRBJ2-7	TGCGCCAGCAGCTTGCGGGAAAACTACGAGCAGTACTTC	CASSLRENYEQYF
TRBV27	NA	few	TRBJ2-1	TGTGCCAGCAGGGGGTCTATGAGGGTTGAGCAGTTCTTC	CASRGSMRVEQFF
TRBV20-1	TRBD1	NA	TRBJ2-7	TGCACCGTCGGGACAGGGACATCCTACGAGCAGTACTTC	CTVGTGTSYEQYF
TRBV7-9	NA	NA	TRBJ2-3	TGTGCCAGCAGCTTAAGGCTGGGAGGCACAGATACGCAGTATTTT	CASSLRLGGTDTQYF
TRBV12-3/TRBV12-4	TRBD2	NA	TRBJ2-3	TGTGCCAGCGTACTAGCGGGGGTTAGCACAGATACGCAGTATTTT	CASVLAGVSTDTQYF
TRBV20-1	NA	few	TRBJ2-3	TGCAGTGCTCCGGTGGGGGGAATAGATACGCAGTATTTT	CSAPVGGIDTQYF
TRBV18	TRBD2	few	TRBJ2-3	TGTGCCAGCTCACCCCCGGGACTAGGCGGCACAGATACGCAGTATTTT	CASSPPGLGGTDTQYF
TRBV28	TRBD1	many	TRBJ1-6	TGTGCCAGCAAGACACCGGGACAGTATAATTCACCCCTCCACTTT	CASKTPGQYNSPLHF
TRBV5-1	NA	NA	TRBJ1-1	TGCGCCAGCAGCTTGGGTATCGGGTCGAACACTGAAGCTTTCTTT	CASSLGIGSNTEAFF
TRBV12-3/TRBV12-4	NA	few	TRBJ1-6	TGTGCCAGCAGTCCCACCGGCTCACCCCTCCACTTT	CASSPTGSPLHF
TRBV28	TRBD1	few	TRBJ2-7	TGTGCCAGCAGCACCCCGGGACAGGCCTCGGGAGAGCAGTACTTC	CASSTPGQASGEQYF
TRBV5-1	NA	few	TRBJ2-2	TGCGCCAGCAGCTTGGCGCCCACCGGGGAGCTGTTTTTT	CASSLAPTGELFF